The 24 T cell receptor beta chains below all came from one sample that was sequenced in a study of cytomegalovirus exposure and HLA in healthy donors. Assay: immunoSEQ multiplex PCR; the TCRdb copy retains only in-frame clones and omits some. The sample records roughly 270,000 clones, over 75% being singletons. Sequenced material: PBMCs. The receptor source for this set is a woman younger than 35 in good health and CMV-seronegative.

Only one count was recorded for this clone. The rearrangement links TRBV7-6 to TRBJ2-1; D possibly corresponds to TRBD1 (5 bases). The V and J ends lost 2 bases and 8 bases respectively, with 13 bases between them. The CDR3 is 14 amino acids. CDR1 and CDR2 from the germline V gene are SGHVS and FNYEAQ. CDR3 coding DNA: TGTGCCAGCAGCTTACCCGGCAGGGATGATGAGCAGTTCTTC. It translates to CASSLPGRDDEQFF.

The rearrangement uses TRBV29-1 and TRBJ2-7; 7 bases align to TRBD1. Germline loops: CDR1 SQVTM, CDR2 ANQGSEA. V lost 7 bases to trimming and J lost 3 bases; unmatched junction nucleotides: 9. This CDR3 contains 13 residues. CDR3 in amino acids: CSAKLGGGYEQYF. DNA for the CDR3: TGCAGCGCGAAGTTAGGGGGCGGCTACGAGCAGTACTTC.

The CDR3 DNA is TGTGCCAGCTCTAGGGGGCGGGAGCAGTACTTC. Translated: CASSRGREQYF. V gene TRBV2 combines with J gene TRBJ2-7; the match to TRBD1 covers 7 bases. V was clipped by 8 bases and J by 7 bases; unmatched bases: 5. Germline V gives CDR1 SNHLY, CDR2 FYNNEI. The CDR3 contains 11 residues.

V and J are TRBV25-1 and TRBJ2-3, with a tentative D call TRBD1 (5 bases). This CDR3 has 15 amino acids. The germline gives CDR1 MGHDK, CDR2 SYGVNS. Trimming left V 2 bases short and J 5 bases short, with 14 bases between. Here the CDR3 reads CASSEGPGFVDTQYF. The CDR3 coding sequence is TGTGCCAGCAGTGAAGGGCCAGGGTTCGTAGATACGCAGTATTTT.

The chain combines TRBV18 with TRBJ1-2; D remains ambiguous. The CDR3 consists of 12 residues. Trimming left V 6 bases short and J 6 bases short, with 11 bases between. The germline CDR1 and CDR2 sequences are KGHSH and LQKENI. In DNA form, the CDR3 reads TGTGCCAGCTCCGGGTCAGAGAATGGCTACACCTTC. Amino acid sequence: CASSGSENGYTF.

The chain links TRBV2 to TRBJ1-1; weak D call: TRBD1 (6 bases). Germline V gene lookup returns CDR1 SNHLY and CDR2 FYNNEI. Trimming took 1 base from V and 2 from J, leaving 11 bases between them. This CDR3 spans 15 amino acids. Here the CDR3 reads CASSEEGGLNTEAFF. The CDR3 DNA reads as TGTGCCAGCAGTGAAGAGGGGGGGTTAAACACTGAAGCTTTCTTT.

The rearrangement links TRBV28 to TRBJ1-2; 9 bases fit TRBD1. V was clipped by 0 bases and J by 6 bases; unmatched bases: 11. The CDR3 loop spans 17 amino acids. Germline CDR1 is MDHEN and CDR2 is SYDVKM. The CDR3 DNA follows: TGTGCCAGCAGTTTATGGTCCGGGACAGGGATATCGGATGGCTACACCTTC. The encoded protein is CASSLWSGTGISDGYTF.

The chain joins TRBV5-4 to TRBJ2-2; 8 nucleotides match TRBD2. CDR1 is SGHNT and CDR2 is YYREEE in the germline V gene (reference sequence). The CDR3 contains 16 residues. V shed 1 base, J shed 3 bases, and the junction held 5 bases outside the gene matches. The CDR3 DNA sequence: TGTGCCAGCAGCTTGCTCTCAGCGGGAGACACCGGGGAGCTGTTTTTT. Translation: CASSLLSAGDTGELFF.

This clone occurred once. DNA for the CDR3: TGTGCCAGCAGTTTATGGGACAGGGCCCCCAAAGAGACCCAGTACTTC. Translation gives CASSLWDRAPKETQYF. V usage is TRBV28 and J usage is TRBJ2-5; 8 bases align to TRBD1. There are 16 residues in the CDR3. The germline V gene has CDR1 MDHEN and CDR2 SYDVKM. V lost 0 bases, J lost 3 bases, and 6 bases stayed unmatched.

In this sample, this clone turned up once. The CDR3 protein is CASSVVPAGGHKQFF. The CDR3 DNA follows: TGTGCCAGCAGCGTAGTCCCAGCGGGGGGTCATAAGCAGTTCTTC. V is TRBV9 and J is TRBJ2-1, with 9 nucleotides matching TRBD2. The CDR3 spans 15 residues. With V trimmed by 0 bases and J by 11 bases, 9 bases remained unmatched. CDR1 and CDR2 (germline): SGDLS, YYNGEE.

V is TRBV5-1 and J is TRBJ2-7, with TRBD1 matching over 8 bases. The CDR3 has 14 residues. Looked up from germline, CDR1 is SGHRS and CDR2 is YFSETQ. V lost 4 bases and J lost 5; bases outside the gene matches: 8. The CDR3 coding sequence is TGCGCCAGCAGCGCCGGACAGGGTCTCCACGAGCAGTACTTC. It yields the protein CASSAGQGLHEQYF.

This chain connects TRBV6-6 to TRBJ2-1; D is uncertain. Germline assignment: CDR1 MNHNY and CDR2 SVGAGI (reference sequence). CDR3 length equals 15 residues. V lost 6 bases to trimming and J lost 0 bases, with 12 bases between them. The CDR3 coding sequence is TGTGCCAGCAGGCTAGACTCGAGCTCCTACAATGAGCAGTTCTTC. Translated: CASRLDSSSYNEQFF.

The J gene is TRBJ2-2, the V gene TRBV19; D might be TRBD2 (6 bases). The CDR3 runs to 16 residues. V lost 7 bases to trimming and J lost 5 bases, with 20 bases between them. Per the germline V gene, CDR1 is LNHDA and CDR2 is SQIVND (reference sequence). CDR3 sequence reads: CASTLGGARSTGELFF. CDR3 bases: TGTGCCAGTACCCTCGGAGGGGCGAGATCTACCGGGGAGCTGTTTTTT.

This chain joins TRBV19 and TRBJ1-5, with 11 bases fitting TRBD1. The CDR3 is 15 residues long. Trimming at V came to 5 bases and at J to 4 bases, leaving 4 bases not matched to a gene. The germline V gene has CDR1 LNHDA and CDR2 SQIVND (reference sequence). The CDR3 reads CASSGTGGMNQPQHF. CDR3 DNA: TGTGCCAGTAGTGGGACAGGGGGTATGAATCAGCCCCAGCATTTT.

The J gene is TRBJ2-2, the V gene TRBV13; 7 bases line up with TRBD2. V was pared by 5 bases and J by 4 bases, with 16 bases of the junction left unmatched. The CDR3 length is 18 residues. The germline CDR1 and CDR2 sequences are PRHDT and FYEKMQ (reference sequence). CDR3 region: CASSESPLAGEGTGELFF. The DNA of the CDR3 is TGTGCCAGCAGCGAATCCCCCCTGGCGGGAGAAGGCACCGGGGAGCTGTTTTTT.

This rearrangement joins TRBV5-6 to TRBJ2-5, with D perhaps matching TRBD1 (6 bases). In germline, CDR1 is SGHDT, CDR2 YYEEEE. The CDR3 covers 13 residues. V dropped 2 bases and J dropped 2 bases, with 7 bases sitting between them. CDR3 coding DNA: TGTGCCAGCAGCTTTGACAGGCAAGAGACCCAGTACTTC. Protein: CASSFDRQETQYF.

This rearrangement joins TRBV6-5 to TRBJ2-5; D might be TRBD2 (5 bases). The V gene lost 2 bases and the J gene lost 5 bases, with 12 bases spanning the gap. The CDR3 runs 14 residues. The V gene's germline CDR1 is MNHEY and CDR2 SVGAGI. The CDR3 DNA sequence: TGTGCCAGCAGTTACAGTCTAGCCCGGGAGACCCAGTACTTC. This encodes CASSYSLARETQYF.

The rearrangement links TRBV19 to TRBJ2-2, with 9 bases matching TRBD1. Unmatched junction bases numbered 11, after V lost 4 bases and J lost 5 bases. CDR1 is LNHDA, CDR2 SQIVND, per germline (reference sequence). This CDR3 has 17 amino acids. The CDR3 reads CASSTILGTGWTGELFF. The CDR3 nucleotides read TGTGCCAGTAGTACCATTCTAGGGACAGGGTGGACCGGGGAGCTGTTTTTT.

This clone was detected a few times. V is TRBV7-9 and J is TRBJ2-7, with D possibly TRBD1 on 5 matching bases. Germline lookup yields CDR1 SEHNR and CDR2 FQNEAQ (reference sequence). V was pared by 5 bases and J by 6 bases, with 23 bases between. CDR3 length: 16 residues. CDR3 coding DNA: TGTGCCAGCAGCCCCCCAGGGCTTTCTATTGATATCGAGCAGTACTTC. It is translated as CASSPPGLSIDIEQYF.

This chain connects TRBV14 to TRBJ2-7, with D tentatively TRBD1 (6 bases). Looked up from germline, CDR1 is SGHDN and CDR2 is FVKESK. The CDR3 spans 13 residues. Trimming removed 2 bases at V and 7 bases at J, with 12 bases between. This CDR3 is CASSQTGIVEQYF. The CDR3, as DNA: TGTGCCAGCAGCCAAACAGGGATTGTGGAGCAGTACTTC.

The CDR3 DNA reads as TGTGCCAGCAGCGCCTCCGGGACTAGCGGCTACGAGCAGTACTTC. Translation: CASSASGTSGYEQYF. The chain has TRBV9 and TRBJ2-7; 11 bases match TRBD2. This CDR3 region has 15 residues. In germline, CDR1 is SGDLS, CDR2 YYNGEE. Trimming removed 3 bases from V and 3 bases from J; junction bases left unmatched: 5.

The chain joins TRBV29-1 to TRBJ2-3, with 9 nucleotides matching TRBD1. Trimming removed 3 bases from V and 2 bases from J; junction bases left unmatched: 15. Germline V lookup: CDR1 SQVTM, CDR2 ANQGSEA. The CDR3 totals 18 residues. CDR3 DNA: TGCAGCGTTGAGAGCGGACAGGGGTTTCCTTCTATCACAGATACGCAGTATTTT. Protein sequence: CSVESGQGFPSITDTQYF.

This clone was picked up one time. The chain recombines TRBV10-3 with TRBJ1-1; TRBD1 might be the D (5 bases). V was clipped by 0 bases and J by 3 bases, with 14 bases between them. The CDR3 has 16 amino acids. The germline V gene has CDR1 ENHRY and CDR2 SYGVKD. DNA of the CDR3: TGTGCCATCAGTGAGTCCCTCTTCAGGGAACACACTGAAGCTTTCTTT. This encodes CAISESLFREHTEAFF.

The CDR3: CASSFQNSNQPQHF. Written as DNA, the CDR3 is TGTGCCAGCAGCTTCCAAAATAGCAATCAGCCCCAGCATTTT. The chain is built from TRBV7-8 and TRBJ1-5; D not resolved. Germline V gene lookup returns CDR1 SGHVS and CDR2 FQNEAQ. Trimming pared 3 bases from V and 0 bases from J, leaving 6 bases between. CDR3 size: 14 residues.